The T cell receptor beta chain described here comes from a study of CD8 T cells in ankylosing spondylitis. Overall study findings and caveats: There was a TCR beta motif, made of 7 to 9 highly homologous variants, that appeared characteristic of ankylosing spondylitis blood. Clones linked to disease, bearing a CD8+ phenotype, were relatively rare in peripheral blood.

This clonotype was detected only a few times. Antigen unknown. Via MiXCR, TCRdb re-called the 5' RACE reads, giving one row per CDR3 protein. The sample lists a few hundred thousand distinct CDR3 sequences, about 20% occurring once. Material for sequencing was blood, either unsorted or a sorted T cell fraction (not recorded which). This TCR came from a male donor with ankylosing spondylitis or in good health (not recorded which).

The CDR3 DNA sequence: TGTGCCAGCAGTTACTCCCCACGCGATGAGCAGTTCTTC. It translates to CASSYSPRDEQFF. This rearrangement joins TRBV6-5 to TRBJ2-1, with D unresolved. Germline CDR1 is MNHEY and CDR2 is SVGAGI. V shed 0 bases and J shed 8 bases, with 8 bases lying between them. This CDR3 is built from 13 residues.